Each of the 3 T cell receptor beta chains below was sequenced from the same sample in a study of blood T cell repertoires in COVID-19. The repertoire was sequenced with immunoSEQ multiplex PCR; TCRdb's copy has only in-frame clones and lacks some. This table has 150,000 to 200,000 clones, about 85% appearing once. Sequencing was performed on peripheral blood. Source of these receptors: a man between 65 and 85 years old with active or convalescent COVID-19.

The V call is TRBV5-6, the J call TRBJ1-2; 8 nucleotides line up with TRBD1. Germline trimming cut 0 bases from V and 2 bases from J; bases unmatched to any gene: 9. The V gene's germline CDR1 is SGHDT and CDR2 YYEEEE. The CDR3 has 17 amino acids. In nucleotides, the CDR3 is TGTGCCAGCAGCTTGGTTGGAGGACAGGGACCGAACTATGGCTACACCTTC. It specifies CASSLVGGQGPNYGYTF.

The V and J genes are TRBV10-3 and TRBJ1-2; no reliable D call. Trimming stripped 4 bases from V and 2 bases from J, with 8 bases between. The CDR3 runs to 13 residues. Per germline, CDR1 ENHRY and CDR2 SYGVKD. CDR3 nucleotides: TGTGCCATCAGTGGGCAGAACAACTATGGCTACACCTTC. Translated, it gives CAISGQNNYGYTF.

The chain carries TRBV2 and TRBJ1-4; D gene ambiguous. The CDR3 length is 14 residues. Germline V gene data show CDR1 as SNHLY and CDR2 as FYNNEI. Trimming shortened V by 6 bases and J by 3 bases, and 11 bases separated the two germline ends. The CDR3 loop reads CASRIQTPNEKLFF. CDR3 sequence (DNA): TGTGCCAGCAGAATACAGACCCCTAATGAAAAACTGTTTTTT.